The clone carrying this TCR beta chain appeared many times. The entry originates in a study of radiation and T cells in renal cell carcinoma. Assay: immunoSEQ multiplex PCR; the TCRdb copy retains only in-frame clones and omits some. The table records 140,000 or so clones, 70% to 90% of them present only once. Trimming at V came to 4 bases and at J to 10 bases, leaving 8 bases not matched to a gene. Germline V lookup: CDR1 MNHEY, CDR2 SVGAGI. The CDR3 length is 15 residues. Time point specified: baseline pretreatment blood. Regarding treatment: 15 Gy SBRT to primary tumor, nephrectomy 4 weeks later. The source material was blood, sampled from a patient whose treatment included radiotherapy and nephrectomy. This receptor was taken from a woman in her forties or fifties with renal cell carcinoma. The J gene is TRBJ1-6, the V gene TRBV6-5; 9 bases align to TRBD1. The CDR3 is CASSWETGGKSPLHF. The DNA of the CDR3 is TGTGCCAGCAGTTGGGAGACAGGGGGAAAGTCACCCCTCCACTTT.